This TCR beta chain originates from a study of cytomegalovirus exposure and HLA in healthy donors. In the study overall: About 77 million unique TCRs from HLA-typed donors made up an early data release. Falling in the Caucasian-associated ancestry cluster were 81% of approximately 410 genotyped donors.

The junction had 4 bases not matched to a gene; V was cut back by 3 bases and J by 6 bases. The CDR3 totals 14 residues. Germline CDR1 and CDR2: LGHNA and YNFKEQ. About this clone itself: The antigen is not known.

Study-level findings and limits: Associated with HLA alleles at 0.05 false discovery rate in a later analysis were 16,951 TCR beta sequences. The study recorded 160 or so TCR beta chains that were cytomegalovirus-associated.

PCR primers comprised 60 Vbeta and 13 Jbeta primers. Clones were read by immunoSEQ multiplex PCR, and TCRdb kept only the in-frame ones, dropping some. This table has about 160,000 clones, roughly four fifths appearing once. The J gene is TRBJ2-2, the V gene TRBV4-2, with TRBD2 matching over 7 bases. Sequences were obtained from PBMCs. This clonotype was obtained from a female donor in good health and CMV-seronegative. This CDR3 reads CASSHGGDAGELFF. CDR3 DNA sequence: TGTGCCAGCAGCCATGGGGGGGATGCCGGGGAGCTGTTTTTT.